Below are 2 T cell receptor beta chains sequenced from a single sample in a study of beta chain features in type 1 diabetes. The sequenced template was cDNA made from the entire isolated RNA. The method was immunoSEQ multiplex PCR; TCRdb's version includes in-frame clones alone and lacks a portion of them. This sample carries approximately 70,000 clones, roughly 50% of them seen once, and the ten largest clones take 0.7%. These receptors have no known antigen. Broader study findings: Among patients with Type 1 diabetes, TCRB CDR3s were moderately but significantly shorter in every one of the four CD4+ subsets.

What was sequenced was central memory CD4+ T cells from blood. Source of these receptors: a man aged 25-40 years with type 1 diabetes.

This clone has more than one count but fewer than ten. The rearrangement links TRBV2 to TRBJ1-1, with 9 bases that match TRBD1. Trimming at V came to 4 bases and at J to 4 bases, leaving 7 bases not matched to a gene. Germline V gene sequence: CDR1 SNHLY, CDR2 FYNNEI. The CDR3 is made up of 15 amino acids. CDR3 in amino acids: CASSVEQGASTEAFF. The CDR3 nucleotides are TGTGCCAGCAGTGTGGAACAGGGGGCGAGCACTGAAGCTTTCTTT.

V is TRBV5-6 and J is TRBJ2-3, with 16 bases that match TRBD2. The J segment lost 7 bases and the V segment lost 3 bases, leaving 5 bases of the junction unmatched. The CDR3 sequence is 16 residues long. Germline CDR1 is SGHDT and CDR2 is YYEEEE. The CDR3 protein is CASSYSGLAGGNTQYF. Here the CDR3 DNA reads TGTGCCAGCAGCTACTCGGGACTAGCGGGAGGGAATACGCAGTATTTT.